A single sample gave rise to the 14 T cell receptor beta chains below, sequenced in a study of shared clonotypes between healthy human individuals. The table came from immunoSEQ multiplex PCR; TCRdb's copy has only in-frame clones and leaves some out. This sample has 2 million to 2.5 million clones; just over 90% occur once, and the top ten carry about 0.41%. Sequencing was carried out using naive CD4+ T cells from PBMCs. Regarding subset: CD45RA+ positively selected. The receptor set was obtained from a young man in good health. Some clones in this sample may be carry-over from other donors' samples.

The chain links TRBV28 to TRBJ1-1; D is unresolved. Germline-derived CDR1 and CDR2 are MDHEN and SYDVKM. V lost 2 bases, J lost 3 bases, and 7 bases lay in between. This CDR3 is built from 13 residues. The CDR3 reads CASSLIEDTEAFF. CDR3 nucleotide sequence: TGTGCCAGCAGTTTAATTGAGGACACTGAAGCTTTCTTT.

The rearrangement links TRBV6-1 to TRBJ1-1; no firm D call. V was clipped by 2 bases and J by 11 bases, with 15 bases between them. This CDR3 is 13 amino acids long. Germline CDR1 and CDR2: MNHNS and SASEGT. CDR3 sequence (DNA): TGTGCCAGCAGTGAATCCAGGTTCCTGAAGGCTTTCTTT. The encoded protein is CASSESRFLKAFF.

The CDR3 DNA sequence: TGCGCCAGCAGCTTTGCGGGTTCTCTTTACGAGCAGTACTTC. This sequence encodes CASSFAGSLYEQYF. The gene calls are TRBV5-1 and TRBJ2-7; a possible D gene is TRBD2 (5 bases). CDR3 length: 14 residues. Germline values: CDR1 SGHRS, CDR2 YFSETQ. The germline V and J ends were trimmed by 2 bases and 4 bases, with 13 bases remaining between them.

This clone was picked up one time. This CDR3 is CASRWDETYNEQFF. CDR3 nucleotide sequence: TGTGCCAGCAGATGGGACGAGACCTACAATGAGCAGTTCTTC. The rearrangement uses TRBV2 and TRBJ2-1, with D possibly called TRBD1 or TRBD2 (5 bases each). V was trimmed by 6 bases and J by 2 bases, leaving 11 bases between them. The V gene's germline CDR1 is SNHLY and CDR2 FYNNEI. The CDR3 extends over 14 amino acids.

V usage is TRBV5-1 and J usage is TRBJ1-3, with a weak D call TRBD1 (5 bases). The CDR3 is 15 residues long. Germline values: CDR1 SGHRS, CDR2 YFSETQ. Trimming stripped 1 base from V and 0 bases from J, with 8 bases between. In DNA, the CDR3 is TGCGCCAGCAGCTTGAGGACAAACTCTGGAAACACCATATATTTT. Translated: CASSLRTNSGNTIYF.

V is TRBV6-1 and J is TRBJ2-5; D is ambiguous. V was cut by 10 bases and J by 1 base, with 10 bases left in between. The CDR3 loop spans 12 amino acids. The germline CDR1 and CDR2 sequences are MNHNS and SASEGT. CDR3 region: CATSWGQETQYF. CDR3 bases: TGTGCCACCTCTTGGGGCCAAGAGACCCAGTACTTC.

The gene calls are TRBV29-1 and TRBJ2-7; D is perhaps TRBD1 or TRBD2 (6 bases each). Trimming stripped 5 bases from V and 4 bases from J, with 12 bases between. Germline assignment: CDR1 SQVTM and CDR2 ANQGSEA. CDR3 length equals 12 residues. This CDR3 reads CSVLKGGYEQYF. CDR3 coding DNA: TGCAGCGTTTTGAAGGGGGGATACGAGCAGTACTTC.

This sequence joins TRBV16 and TRBJ2-3; TRBD1 matches at 9 bases. The J segment lost 1 base and the V segment lost 4 bases, leaving 6 bases of the junction unmatched. This CDR3 has 16 amino acids. In germline, CDR1 is KGHSY, CDR2 FQNENV. The CDR3 region is CASSRTRQGGTDTQYF. The CDR3 region has the DNA TGTGCCAGCAGCCGTACAAGACAGGGGGGCACAGATACGCAGTATTTT.

This chain links TRBV11-2 with TRBJ2-7; unclear D gene. CDR3 length: 14 residues. The V end was cut by 2 bases, the J end by 0 bases, with 8 bases between. Germline V gene sequence: CDR1 SGHAT, CDR2 FQNNGV. The CDR3 is CASSLTTYSYEQYF. The CDR3, as DNA: TGTGCCAGCAGCTTAACAACCTACTCCTACGAGCAGTACTTC. The entire variable domain, with the rest obtained from reference TRBV11-2 and TRBJ2-7, is as follows: EAGVAQSPRYKIIEKRQSVAFWCNPISGHATLYWYQQILGQGPKLLIQFQNNGVVDDSQLPKDRFSAERLKGVDSTLKIQPAKLEDSAVYLCASSLTTYSYEQYFGPGTRLTVT.

This chain links TRBV7-9 with TRBJ2-1; the match to TRBD2 covers 9 bases. This CDR3 region has 17 residues. With V trimmed by 5 bases and J by 4 bases, 12 bases remained unmatched. Germline CDR1 SEHNR, CDR2 FQNEAQ (reference sequence). The CDR3 DNA is TGTGCCAGCAGCCCTAATAAATGGCTAGCGGGATACAATGAGCAGTTCTTC. It codes for CASSPNKWLAGYNEQFF.

The rearrangement uses TRBV27 and TRBJ1-1; no definite D call. The CDR3 runs to 13 residues. The V and J ends lost 6 bases and 3 bases respectively, with 11 bases between them. Per germline, CDR1 MNHEY and CDR2 SMNVEV (reference sequence). The CDR3 here is CASSYNRDTEAFF. The CDR3 DNA is TGTGCCAGCAGCTATAACCGGGACACTGAAGCTTTCTTT.

The chain is built from TRBV30 and TRBJ2-1, with TRBD1 matching 7 bases. V lost 1 base, J lost 8 bases, and 5 bases stayed unmatched. This CDR3 is 13 amino acids long. Germline V gives CDR1 GTSNPN, CDR2 SVGIG (reference sequence). CDR3 in amino acids: CAWSEGGAYEQFF. The CDR3 DNA reads as TGTGCCTGGAGTGAAGGGGGCGCCTATGAGCAGTTCTTC. Looking up the rest from reference TRBV30 and TRBJ2-1 gives the full variable domain: SQTIHQWPATLVQPVGSPLSLECTVEGTSNPNLYWYRQAAGRGLQLLFYSVGIGQISSEVPQNLSASRPQDRQFILSSKKLLLSDSGFYLCAWSEGGAYEQFFGPGTRLTVL.

The chain recombines TRBV19 with TRBJ2-6; 7 bases are a match to TRBD2. The V segment lost 5 bases and the J segment 4 bases; nucleotides outside the gene matches: 8. The length of the CDR3 is 16 residues. CDR1 is LNHDA and CDR2 is SQIVND in the germline V gene (reference sequence). The CDR3 is CASSLAATAGANVLTF. CDR3 DNA: TGTGCCAGTAGTCTAGCGGCAACTGCGGGGGCCAACGTCCTGACTTTC. The entire variable domain, with the rest obtained from reference TRBV19 and TRBJ2-6, is as follows: DGGITQSPKYLFRKEGQNVTLSCEQNLNHDAMYWYRQDPGQGLRLIYYSQIVNDFQKGDIAEGYSVSREKKESFPLTVTSAQKNPTAFYLCASSLAATAGANVLTFGAGSRLTVL.

Comment on this clone: The junction departs from germline at one end; a sequencing error may be responsible. This chain uses TRBV11-2 with TRBJ2-1, with no clear D. Per the germline V gene, CDR1 is SGHAT and CDR2 is FQNNGV. The CDR3 length is 17 residues. CDR3 sequence reads: CASSLNRRQPAYTEQFF. The CDR3 DNA is TGTGCCAGCAGCTTGAATCGCAGACAACCAGCCTACACTGAGCAGTTCTTC.